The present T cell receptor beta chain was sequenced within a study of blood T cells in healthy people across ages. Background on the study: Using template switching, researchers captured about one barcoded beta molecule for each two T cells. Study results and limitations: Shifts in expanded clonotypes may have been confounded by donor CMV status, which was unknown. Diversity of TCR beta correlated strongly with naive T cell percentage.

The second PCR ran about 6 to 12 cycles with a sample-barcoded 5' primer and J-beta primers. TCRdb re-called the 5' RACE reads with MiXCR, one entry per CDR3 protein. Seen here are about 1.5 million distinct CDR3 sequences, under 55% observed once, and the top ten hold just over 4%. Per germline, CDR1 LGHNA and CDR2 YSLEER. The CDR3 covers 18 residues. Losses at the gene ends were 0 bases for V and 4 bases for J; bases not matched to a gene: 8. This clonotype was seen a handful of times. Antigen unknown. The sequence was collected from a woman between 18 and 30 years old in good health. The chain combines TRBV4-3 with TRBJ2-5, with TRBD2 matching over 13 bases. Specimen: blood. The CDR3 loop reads CASSQDIPWTSGGETQYF. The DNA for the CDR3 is TGCGCCAGCAGCCAAGATATCCCCTGGACTAGCGGGGGAGAGACCCAGTACTTC.